This entry is about one TCR beta chain. Antigen unknown. TCRbeta library preparation incorporated unique molecular identifiers. TCRdb reprocessed the PCR reads via MiXCR and lists one record per CDR3 protein. This table holds around 200,000 distinct CDR3 sequences, approximately 15% found once. The CDR3 covers 14 residues. With 3 bases removed from V and 4 bases from J, the gap between germline ends came to 11 bases. This sample was included in a study of T-cell reconstitution after alpha-beta-depleted transplantation in children. Study-wide findings and caveats: Diversity and T-cell counts at one year after transplant derived mostly from new T cells. Alpha-beta T cells present about two months after transplant were reported to originate from several hundred expanded graft clones. TCRbeta diversity was high at day 60 in some patients (a result of surviving recipient T cells and thymic progenitors).

This chain connects TRBV12-3 or TRBV12-4 to TRBJ2-3, with D maybe TRBD2 (5 bases). The receptor's source is a male patient between 2 and 15 years old who had a stem cell transplant for acute lymphoblastic leukemia, so the T cells may come from the graft donor. The sequencing used PBMCs, mostly from graft donor cells, collected 360 days after TCRalphabeta/CD19-depleted stem cell transplant. In DNA, the CDR3 is TGTGCCAGCAGTTTTAAGGGAGCGTCAGATACGCAGTATTTT. Amino acid sequence: CASSFKGASDTQYF.